Each of the 30 T cell receptor beta chains below was sequenced from the same sample in a study of blood T cells in healthy people across ages. Alongside a J-beta primer mix, a sample-barcoded 5' primer served in a second PCR lasting roughly 6 to 11 cycles. From the 5' RACE reads, TCRdb called clonotypes with MiXCR, one entry per CDR3 protein. Here the sample spans around 500,000 distinct CDR3 sequences, roughly a quarter being singletons. A further study also used this sample, focusing on T cells of mothers and their children.

The material sequenced was blood. These TCRs come from a boy aged 2 to 10 in good health.

This rearrangement joins TRBV2 to TRBJ2-7; D perhaps matches TRBD1 (6 bases). CDR1 and CDR2 (germline): SNHLY, FYNNEI. Trimming left V 5 bases short and J 3 bases short, with 14 bases between. This CDR3 is 14 amino acids long. CDR3 sequence (DNA): TGTGCCAGCAGTTTACAGGGTGGGTTCTACGAGCAGTACTTC. This translates into CASSLQGGFYEQYF.

This clonotype was counted only a few times. The V call is TRBV5-1, the J call TRBJ2-3; D is unclear. The CDR3 totals 14 residues. Trimming cost V 0 bases and J 4 bases, with 9 bases left between them. CDR1 is SGHRS, CDR2 YFSETQ, per germline. CDR3: CASSLARGADTQYF. CDR3 DNA sequence: TGCGCCAGCAGCTTGGCCCGTGGGGCAGATACGCAGTATTTT.

This clonotype showed up just a few times. This sequence joins TRBV7-9 and TRBJ1-3; D may be TRBD1 (6 bases). V was clipped by 4 bases and J by 1 base, with 14 bases between them. The CDR3 totals 16 residues. Germline-derived CDR1 and CDR2 are SEHNR and FQNEAQ (reference sequence). CDR3: CASSSGKGDSGNTIYF. In DNA form, the CDR3 reads TGTGCCAGCAGCTCAGGGAAGGGGGATTCTGGAAACACCATATATTTT.

Only a few counts were recorded for this clonotype. This chain links TRBV18 with TRBJ2-7; D is undetermined. This CDR3 has 13 residues. Germline assignment: CDR1 KGHSH and CDR2 LQKENI. With 4 bases removed from V and 6 bases from J, the gap between germline ends came to 13 bases. The CDR3: CASSLDPSGEQYF. CDR3 in DNA: TGTGCCAGCTCACTAGACCCCTCGGGCGAGCAGTACTTC. The full variable domain, completed using reference TRBV18 and TRBJ2-7, is NAGVMQNPRHLVRRRGQEARLRCSPMKGHSHVYWYRQLPEEGLKFMVYLQKENIIDESGMPKERFSAEFPKEGPSILRIQQVVRGDSAAYFCASSLDPSGEQYFGPGTRLTVT.

This chain joins TRBV5-1 and TRBJ2-7; D is undetermined. Trimming removed 4 bases at V and 7 bases at J, with 15 bases between. CDR1 and CDR2 from the germline V gene are SGHRS and YFSETQ. This CDR3 region has 13 residues. CDR3 in DNA: TGCGCCAGCAGCCCGGGTGGGGTGTGGGAGCAGTACTTC. Its translation: CASSPGGVWEQYF.

This clonotype was recorded at least ten times. The V gene is TRBV4-3, the J gene TRBJ2-7; D remains ambiguous. Germline assignment: CDR1 LGHNA and CDR2 YSLEER. Trimming removed 0 bases from V and 6 bases from J, with 9 bases in between. This CDR3 region has 13 residues. CDR3 residues: CASSQDRETEQYF. CDR3 DNA sequence: TGCGCCAGCAGCCAAGATCGCGAGACCGAGCAGTACTTC.

The chain's CDR3 is CASSSGAGEETQYF. CDR3 sequence (DNA): TGTGCCAGCAGCTCTGGGGCAGGGGAAGAGACCCAGTACTTC. The rearrangement joins TRBV7-9 to TRBJ2-5; D perhaps matches TRBD1 (6 bases). Trimming pared 4 bases from V and 3 bases from J, leaving 12 bases between. Germline V lookup: CDR1 SEHNR, CDR2 FQNEAQ (reference sequence). The CDR3 covers 14 residues.

This sequence joins TRBV29-1 and TRBJ2-5; D not certain. Trimming pared 4 bases from V and 1 base from J, leaving 13 bases between. The germline V gene encodes CDR1 SQVTM and CDR2 ANQGSEA. This CDR3 has 14 amino acids. The CDR3 loop is CSVGGTNGQETQYF. In DNA form, the CDR3 reads TGCAGCGTTGGTGGCACCAATGGCCAAGAGACCCAGTACTTC.

This clonotype came up many times. This chain connects TRBV7-2 to TRBJ2-5, with 9 bases lining up with TRBD1. This CDR3 has 15 residues. V dropped 6 bases and J dropped 5; count of bases not matched to a gene: 10. Per the germline V gene, CDR1 is SGHTA and CDR2 is FQGNSA. This chain's CDR3 is CASSTTGGAWETQYF. CDR3 nucleotides: TGTGCCAGCAGTACTACAGGGGGCGCGTGGGAGACCCAGTACTTC. Drawing the rest from reference TRBV7-2 and TRBJ2-5, the complete variable domain is GAGVSQSPSNKVTEKGKDVELRCDPISGHTALYWYRQSLGQGLEFLIYFQGNSAPDKSGLPSDRFSAERTGGSVSTLTIQRTQQEDSAVYLCASSTTGGAWETQYFGPGTRLLVL.

The chain uses TRBV12-3 or TRBV12-4 and TRBJ2-1; D gene ambiguous. V was cut by 6 bases and J by 6 bases, with 6 bases left in between. CDR3 length: 11 amino acids. Here the CDR3 reads CASRTSNEQFF. CDR3 nucleotide sequence: TGTGCCAGCAGGACGAGCAATGAGCAGTTCTTC.

The CDR3 nucleotides are TGTGCCAGCAGCGGAGGGGGGAGTGGCACCGGGGAGCTGTTTTTT. Translation: CASSGGGSGTGELFF. The chain links TRBV9 to TRBJ2-2; D is perhaps TRBD1 or TRBD2 (6 bases each). CDR1 and CDR2 (germline): SGDLS, YYNGEE. This CDR3 has 15 residues. The germline V and J ends were trimmed by 3 bases and 4 bases, with 13 bases remaining between them.

This rearrangement joins TRBV6-1 to TRBJ2-5; TRBD2 might be the D (5 bases). The J call may be wrong; the DNA end is better matched by TRBJ2-7. The CDR3 has 15 residues. Germline V gene sequence: CDR1 MNHNS, CDR2 SASEGT. The CDR3 sequence is CASSEAPWTGYEQYF. The DNA for the CDR3 is TGTGCCAGCAGTGAAGCCCCCTGGACGGGGTACGAGCAGTACTTC.

V usage is TRBV5-1 and J usage is TRBJ2-7; D unclear. Looked up from germline, CDR1 is SGHRS and CDR2 is YFSETQ. V was clipped by 2 bases and J by 2 bases, with 11 bases between them. The CDR3 loop spans 14 amino acids. CDR3 protein: CASSLVGSPYEQYF. CDR3 DNA: TGCGCCAGCAGCTTAGTCGGCTCCCCCTACGAGCAGTACTTC.

CDR3 region: CASGDSVQPQHF. Here the CDR3 DNA reads TGTGCCAGCGGGGATAGCGTCCAGCCCCAGCATTTT. The rearrangement uses TRBV6-2 or TRBV6-3 and TRBJ1-5, with unresolved D. Trimming shortened V by 8 bases and J by 7 bases, and 12 bases separated the two germline ends. Germline CDR1 reads MNHEY; CDR2 reads SVGEGT. CDR3 length: 12 residues.

This clonotype was seen more than once but under ten times. The V call is TRBV29-1, the J call TRBJ1-1; possibly TRBD1 for D (5 bases). There are 13 residues in the CDR3. From germline, CDR1 is SQVTM and CDR2 ANQGSEA. V dropped 7 bases and J dropped 0 bases, with 12 bases sitting between them. The CDR3 is CSGSGLMNTEAFF. The CDR3 region has the DNA TGCAGCGGCTCGGGACTGATGAACACTGAAGCTTTCTTT.

This clonotype showed up just a few times. This chain joins TRBV5-1 and TRBJ2-3; D perhaps matches TRBD2 (6 bases). The germline gives CDR1 SGHRS, CDR2 YFSETQ. CDR3 length: 16 amino acids. The V end lost 5 bases, the J end lost 4 bases, and 20 bases lay between the germline ends. CDR3 protein: CASSPEGSILPDTQYF. CDR3 nucleotides: TGCGCCAGCAGTCCGGAGGGGAGTATACTTCCAGATACGCAGTATTTT. The whole variable domain, filled in from reference TRBV5-1 and TRBJ2-3, reads KAGVTQTPRYLIKTRGQQVTLSCSPISGHRSVSWYQQTPGQGLQFLFEYFSETQRNKGNFPGRFSGRQFSNSRSEMNVSTLELGDSALYLCASSPEGSILPDTQYFGPGTRLTVL.

The chain combines TRBV11-2 with TRBJ2-1; D remains unclear. The CDR3 extends over 15 amino acids. V lost 1 base and J lost 3, with 10 bases in between. The germline V gene has CDR1 SGHAT and CDR2 FQNNGV. The CDR3 reads CASSLVGPNYNEQFF. The CDR3 DNA is TGTGCCAGCAGCTTAGTTGGGCCCAACTACAATGAGCAGTTCTTC.

V gene TRBV29-1 combines with J gene TRBJ1-5; possibly TRBD1 for D (6 bases). Germline values: CDR1 SQVTM, CDR2 ANQGSEA. The CDR3 extends over 13 amino acids. Trimming removed 1 base at V and 5 bases at J, with 9 bases between. CDR3 DNA: TGCAGCGTTGAAGTGGGGGCACATCAGCCCCAGCATTTT. The encoded protein is CSVEVGAHQPQHF.

The J gene is TRBJ2-4, the V gene TRBV20-1; D ambiguous. Germline V gene sequence: CDR1 DFQATT, CDR2 SNEGSKA (reference sequence). Trimming pared 3 bases from V and 5 bases from J, leaving 11 bases between. CDR3 size: 13 residues. This chain's CDR3 is CSASSTAQNIQYF. The CDR3, as DNA: TGCAGTGCTAGTTCCACAGCTCAAAACATTCAGTACTTC.

The chain joins TRBV6-6 to TRBJ2-2; D not certain. CDR3 size: 13 residues. Trimming left V 2 bases short and J 0 bases short, with 1 base between. CDR1 and CDR2 from the germline V gene are MNHNY and SVGAGI (reference sequence). CDR3 in DNA: TGTGCCAGCAGTTACCCGAACACCGGGGAGCTGTTTTTT. Residues: CASSYPNTGELFF.

The chain has TRBV3-1 and TRBJ2-5, with TRBD2 matching 16 bases. CDR1 is LGHDT and CDR2 is YNNKEL in the germline V gene (reference sequence). Trimming took 3 bases from V and 5 from J; bases not matched to a gene: 6. The CDR3 runs 17 residues. In nucleotides, the CDR3 is TGTGCCAGCAGCCAGGAGGGACTAGCGGGAGGGCGCGAGACCCAGTACTTC. Translated: CASSQEGLAGGRETQYF.

This clonotype was observed a handful of times. CDR3 DNA: TGTGCCTTCCCCTACGAGCAGTACTTC. Its protein product is CAFPYEQYF. This chain joins TRBV19 and TRBJ2-7; D is unclear. Trimming pared 11 bases from V and 2 bases from J, leaving 4 bases between. Germline assignment: CDR1 LNHDA and CDR2 SQIVND (reference sequence). The CDR3 consists of 9 residues.

This clonotype has a handful of counts. The chain carries TRBV10-2 and TRBJ1-6; 12 bases are shared with TRBD1. V trimming: 7 bases; J trimming: 7 bases; junction bases outside the gene matches: 14. Per germline, CDR1 WSHSY and CDR2 SAAADI. CDR3 size: 18 residues. The CDR3 coding sequence is TGCGCCAGCACCGGGACAGGGGGCCTGGATGCTTCCAATTCACCCCTCCACTTT. It translates to CASTGTGGLDASNSPLHF.

The CDR3 sequence is CASSRIGGWGYTF. CDR3 DNA: TGTGCCAGCAGTCGGATAGGGGGCTGGGGCTACACCTTC. This chain joins TRBV7-9 and TRBJ1-2; TRBD1 aligns across 7 bases. Germline CDR1 is SEHNR and CDR2 is FQNEAQ (reference sequence). This CDR3 has 13 amino acids. V dropped 6 bases and J dropped 8; count of bases not matched to a gene: 9.

Here the CDR3 DNA reads TGCAGTGCTACGAAGCTAGCGGGAGGGCCTCCAGATACGCAGTATTTT. This translates into CSATKLAGGPPDTQYF. The chain has TRBV20-1 and TRBJ2-3; 12 bases fit TRBD2. V gave up 4 bases and J gave up 4 bases; unmatched junction bases: 9. The germline V gene encodes CDR1 DFQATT and CDR2 SNEGSKA (reference sequence). CDR3 length: 16 amino acids.

The gene calls are TRBV7-2 and TRBJ2-1, with D maybe TRBD2 (5 bases). The CDR3 loop spans 17 amino acids. Germline V gives CDR1 SGHTA, CDR2 FQGNSA. The V and J ends lost 2 bases and 1 base respectively, with 15 bases between them. CDR3 loop: CASSLRLRGWSYNEQFF. The CDR3 DNA reads TGTGCCAGCAGCTTACGATTACGGGGTTGGTCCTACAATGAGCAGTTCTTC.

The table lists this clonotype with a few counts. This rearrangement joins TRBV6-1 to TRBJ2-1; tentatively, D is TRBD1 or TRBD2 (6 bases each). Per germline, CDR1 MNHNS and CDR2 SASEGT. The CDR3 extends over 16 amino acids. V dropped 5 bases and J dropped 0 bases, with 14 bases sitting between them. CDR3: CASSPGGRSSYNEQFF. The CDR3 coding sequence is TGTGCCAGCAGTCCCGGGGGCAGGAGCTCCTACAATGAGCAGTTCTTC.

The chain has TRBV9 and TRBJ2-3; D gene unclear. Between the trimmed V and J ends, which lost 4 bases and 6 bases, there was a span of 21 bases. Germline assignment: CDR1 SGDLS and CDR2 YYNGEE. The CDR3 spans 16 residues. CDR3 bases: TGTGCCAGCAGCTCACCCCGAGGTGGGTCCTCGGATACGCAGTATTTT. Translating it yields CASSSPRGGSSDTQYF.

The V and J genes are TRBV6-5 and TRBJ2-2; 10 positions match TRBD2. Trimming removed 5 bases from V and 5 bases from J; junction bases left unmatched: 5. The germline gives CDR1 MNHEY, CDR2 SVGAGI. The length of the CDR3 is 15 residues. The CDR3 bases are TGTGCCAGCAGTCCTATTAGCGGGGGGACCGGGGAGCTGTTTTTT. Translated, it gives CASSPISGGTGELFF.

The J gene is TRBJ2-1, the V gene TRBV12-3 or TRBV12-4; 8 bases fit TRBD2. V was pared by 2 bases and J by 8 bases, with 5 bases of the junction left unmatched. This CDR3 spans 14 amino acids. The CDR3, as DNA: TGTGCCAGCAGTTTAAGCGGGAGTACGGATGAGCAGTTCTTC. Translating gives CASSLSGSTDEQFF.